One and the same sample provided the 29 T cell receptor beta chains below, sequenced in a study of blood T cell repertoires in COVID-19. Profiling relied on immunoSEQ multiplex PCR, and the TCRdb table lists in-frame clones only, not all of them. The sample carries around 170,000 clones, more than 80% recorded once. The specimen was PBMCs or T cells enriched from blood (not recorded which). These receptor sequences come from a man in his forties or fifties who had recovered from COVID-19.

The V call is TRBV10-2, the J call TRBJ1-5; D gene uncertain. Germline CDR1 WSHSY, CDR2 SAAADI. The CDR3 is 14 residues long. V lost 2 bases and J lost 5, with 10 bases in between. The CDR3 coding sequence is TGCGCCAGCAGTGAGGGGCAGATCTATCAGCCCCAGCATTTT. Translating it yields CASSEGQIYQPQHF.

V and J are TRBV5-1 and TRBJ1-4; D gene unclear. Trimming took off 0 bases at V and 4 bases at J, with 7 bases between the two ends. Per germline, CDR1 SGHRS and CDR2 YFSETQ. The CDR3 totals 14 residues. The CDR3 DNA follows: TGCGCCAGCAGCTTGGCGCCGGGTAATGAAAAACTGTTTTTT. This sequence encodes CASSLAPGNEKLFF.

V usage is TRBV20-1 and J usage is TRBJ2-1; TRBD2 aligns across 9 bases. The CDR3 runs to 11 residues. Germline CDR1 reads DFQATT; CDR2 reads SNEGSKA (reference sequence). V lost 4 bases, J lost 15 bases, and 7 bases stayed unmatched. CDR3 loop: CSAIAGGLLFF. In nucleotides, the CDR3 is TGCAGTGCTATTGCGGGGGGGCTCTTGTTCTTC.

The chain combines TRBV14 with TRBJ2-1; the D gene is possibly TRBD2 (7 bases). The CDR3 is made up of 21 amino acids. The V end was cut by 1 base, the J end by 6 bases, with 31 bases between. Germline CDR1 SGHDN, CDR2 FVKESK. The DNA for the CDR3 is TGTGCCAGCAGCCAAGGAAACAGGGTTTTAGGATTCCGGGGGGCCAGCAATGAGCAGTTCTTC. It is translated as CASSQGNRVLGFRGASNEQFF.

V usage is TRBV5-4 and J usage is TRBJ2-1; the D gene is possibly TRBD2 (5 bases). Germline-derived CDR1 and CDR2 are SGHNT and YYREEE (reference sequence). V dropped 4 bases and J dropped 10 bases, with 9 bases sitting between them. The CDR3 has 11 residues. Here the CDR3 reads CASSLREEQFF. CDR3 DNA sequence: TGTGCCAGCAGCCTAAGGGAGGAGCAGTTCTTC. Full variable domain (rest looked up from reference TRBV5-4 and TRBJ2-1): ETGVTQSPTHLIKTRGQQVTLRCSSQSGHNTVSWYQQALGQGPQFIFQYYREEENGRGNFPPRFSGLQFPNYSSELNVNALELDDSALYLCASSLREEQFFGPGTRLTVL.

The chain carries TRBV5-6 and TRBJ1-1; D call uncertain. Germline V CDR1 and CDR2: SGHDT, YYEEEE. The CDR3 length is 13 residues. Deletions cut 0 bases from V and 9 bases from J, with 12 bases between. The CDR3 DNA follows: TGTGCCAGCAGCTTGGCTCGAGGAGAGAAAGCTTTCTTT. This encodes CASSLARGEKAFF.

This clone was found once. The chain links TRBV10-2 to TRBJ1-3; no definite D call. CDR1 is WSHSY and CDR2 is SAAADI in the germline V gene. Trimming left V 4 bases short and J 3 bases short, with 7 bases between. The CDR3 extends over 13 amino acids. As DNA, the CDR3 is TGCGCCAGCAGTGCATCCAGTGGAAACACCATATATTTT. As protein: CASSASSGNTIYF.

This clone was detected a few times. This chain connects TRBV6-5 to TRBJ1-1; tentatively, D is TRBD1 (5 bases). Between the trimmed V and J ends, which lost 5 bases and 2 bases, there was a span of 15 bases. The CDR3 is 15 residues long. Germline CDR1 and CDR2: MNHEY and SVGAGI. In DNA, the CDR3 is TGTGCCAGCAGTCCTACGGGACTGAAAAACACTGAAGCTTTCTTT. As protein: CASSPTGLKNTEAFF.

The J gene is TRBJ1-6, the V gene TRBV18; 10 bases agree with TRBD1. The CDR3 covers 20 residues. Germline V CDR1 and CDR2: KGHSH, LQKENI. The ends lost 3 bases at V and 2 bases at J; junction bases unmatched: 13. The CDR3 DNA is TGTGCCAGCTCACCTTCCCGATTGACAGGGGGCGCAACCTATAATTCACCCCTCCACTTT. Protein: CASSPSRLTGGATYNSPLHF.

In this sample, this clone turned up once. V gene TRBV7-9 combines with J gene TRBJ1-2; D perhaps matches TRBD1 (5 bases). The CDR3 runs 13 residues. CDR1 SEHNR and CDR2 FQNEAQ come from the germline V gene (reference sequence). Trimming stripped 5 bases from V and 1 base from J, with 8 bases between. CDR3 protein: CASSPDSNYGYTF. In DNA, the CDR3 is TGTGCCAGCAGCCCCGACAGTAACTATGGCTACACCTTC.

The chain uses TRBV9 and TRBJ2-5; TRBD2 is a possible D gene (5 bases). Trimming stripped 0 bases from V and 0 bases from J, with 15 bases between. The CDR3 is 17 amino acids. The germline V gene encodes CDR1 SGDLS and CDR2 YYNGEE. In DNA form, the CDR3 reads TGTGCCAGCAGCGTAGGGGCTAGCAGTAGGTACCAAGAGACCCAGTACTTC. This translates into CASSVGASSRYQETQYF.

This clone was observed a single time. V usage is TRBV6-5 and J usage is TRBJ1-2; 7 bases fit TRBD1. The ends lost 6 bases at V and 5 bases at J; junction bases unmatched: 6. The CDR3 has 13 residues. The germline CDR1 and CDR2 sequences are MNHEY and SVGAGI. As DNA, the CDR3 is TGTGCCAGCAGCCGGACAGGAGCTTATGGCTACACCTTC. Amino acids: CASSRTGAYGYTF.

The chain links TRBV11-2 to TRBJ1-6, with D uncertain. The CDR3 extends over 15 amino acids. In germline, CDR1 is SGHAT, CDR2 FQNNGV. The V end was cut by 1 base, the J end by 3 bases, with 7 bases between. CDR3 sequence: CASSLAGGYNSPLHF. CDR3 bases: TGTGCCAGCAGCTTAGCGGGAGGCTATAATTCACCCCTCCACTTT.

The chain has TRBV5-8 and TRBJ1-6, with a weak D call TRBD1 (6 bases). The V gene's germline CDR1 is SGHTS and CDR2 YDEGEE. Trimming stripped 0 bases from V and 7 bases from J, with 8 bases between. This CDR3 contains 14 residues. The CDR3 region has the DNA TGTGCCAGCAGCTTGGGGGGGCAGAATTCACCCCTCCACTTT. Translating gives CASSLGGQNSPLHF.

For this clone: The DNA is omitted, as the CDR3 cannot be located on it reliably, and the CDR3 follows TCRdb's listing. This sequence joins TRBV19 and TRBJ1-6; TRBD1, the table's D call, was not compared with the DNA. CDR1 is LNHDA, CDR2 SQIVND, per germline (reference sequence). From its first to its last residue, the CDR3 has 17 amino acids. CDR3 region: CASSTFLWTGGNSPLHF.

The CDR3 DNA sequence: TGTGCCAGCACCGCGACAGGGGGCAGTGGTGAAAAACTGTTTTTT. Translated, it gives CASTATGGSGEKLFF. The chain links TRBV27 to TRBJ1-4, with 10 bases lining up with TRBD1. The CDR3 is 15 residues long. Unmatched junction bases numbered 9, after V lost 7 bases and J lost 7 bases. Germline V gives CDR1 MNHEY, CDR2 SMNVEV (reference sequence).

J is TRBJ2-1 and V is TRBV6-5, with 9 bases matching TRBD1. The CDR3 spans 15 residues. Germline CDR1 reads MNHEY; CDR2 reads SVGAGI. V dropped 6 bases and J dropped 5; count of bases not matched to a gene: 8. CDR3 sequence: CASSLGTGTHNEQFF. The CDR3 region has the DNA TGTGCCAGCAGCCTCGGGACAGGGACCCACAATGAGCAGTTCTTC.

The chain links TRBV7-2 to TRBJ1-1, with D perhaps matching TRBD1 (5 bases). The CDR3 extends over 14 amino acids. V dropped 3 bases and J dropped 5 bases, with 13 bases sitting between them. The germline V gene encodes CDR1 SGHTA and CDR2 FQGNSA. The CDR3 DNA follows: TGTGCCAGCAGCTTGGAGGGGCTGGGAACTGAAGCTTTCTTT. Residues: CASSLEGLGTEAFF.

The gene calls are TRBV3-1 (or the pseudogene TRBV3-2) and TRBJ1-2; no firm D call. V was cut by 2 bases and J by 4 bases, with 8 bases left in between. Germline V CDR1 and CDR2: LGHDT, YNNKEL (reference sequence). The CDR3 sequence is 13 residues long. The CDR3 loop reads CASSQRGSYGYTF. In DNA form, the CDR3 reads TGTGCCAGCAGCCAAAGAGGCAGCTATGGCTACACCTTC.

The chain employs TRBV5-1 and TRBJ2-2; no reliable D call. This CDR3 is 15 amino acids long. Germline CDR1 and CDR2: SGHRS and YFSETQ. Trimming took off 0 bases at V and 3 bases at J, with 9 bases between the two ends. Written as DNA, the CDR3 is TGCGCCAGCAGCTTGGCCGATCGGGACACCGGGGAGCTGTTTTTT. It is translated as CASSLADRDTGELFF.

As regards this clone: The same CDR3 is also encoded by other DNA sequences in this sample. The chain carries TRBV5-1 and TRBJ1-6, with TRBD1 matching 9 bases. This CDR3 has 14 residues. The trim removed 3 bases at V and 7 bases at J, leaving 2 bases unmatched. The germline V gene encodes CDR1 SGHRS and CDR2 YFSETQ. The CDR3 nucleotides are TGCGCCAGCAGCTCCGGGACAGGGAATTCACCCCTCCACTTT. It specifies CASSSGTGNSPLHF.

J is TRBJ1-1 and V is TRBV2; D unclear. V shed 6 bases and J shed 1 base, with 12 bases lying between them. Germline CDR1 reads SNHLY; CDR2 reads FYNNEI. The CDR3 is made up of 14 amino acids. The CDR3 loop is CASRNRVKNTEAFF. The CDR3, as DNA: TGTGCCAGCAGGAATCGGGTTAAGAACACTGAAGCTTTCTTT. The variable domain in full, completed from reference TRBV2 and TRBJ1-1, reads EPEVTQTPSHQVTQMGQEVILRCVPISNHLYFYWYRQILGQKVEFLVSFYNNEISEKSEIFDDQFSVERPDGSNFTLKIRSTKLEDSAMYFCASRNRVKNTEAFFGQGTRLTVV.

V gene TRBV28 combines with J gene TRBJ1-4; 9 nucleotides agree with TRBD1. This CDR3 has 14 amino acids. Trimming took 5 bases from V and 7 from J; bases not matched to a gene: 5. Germline V CDR1 and CDR2: MDHEN, SYDVKM. For the CDR3, the DNA is TGTGCCAGCAGTCAACAGGGGGCGGGTGAAAAACTGTTTTTT. Residues: CASSQQGAGEKLFF.

The J gene is TRBJ1-2, the V gene TRBV21-1; the table assigns TRBD1, which was not confirmed against the DNA. TRBV21-1 is labeled a pseudogene. This CDR3 is built from 15 residues. This CDR3 reads CASSIRGQGQHGYTF. CDR3 sequence (DNA): TGTGCCAGCAGCATACGGGGCCAGGGGCAGCATGGCTACACCTTC.

The chain carries TRBV15 and TRBJ1-4; 7 nucleotides line up with TRBD1. This CDR3 comprises 14 residues. V shed 4 bases, J shed 6 bases, and the junction held 5 bases outside the gene matches. The germline CDR1 and CDR2 sequences are LNHNV and YYDKDF (reference sequence). The CDR3 DNA is TGTGCCACCAGCAACCACAGGGGAGATGAAAAACTGTTTTTT. It is translated as CATSNHRGDEKLFF.

This chain joins TRBV7-6 and TRBJ2-3; TRBD1 matches 7 bases. V shed 6 bases, J shed 6 bases, and the junction held 6 bases outside the gene matches. CDR1 is SGHVS and CDR2 is FNYEAQ in the germline V gene. This CDR3 is 13 amino acids long. CDR3 sequence reads: CASSRQGDDTQYF. The CDR3 bases are TGTGCCAGCAGTCGACAGGGAGACGATACGCAGTATTTT.

A few counts support this clone. The chain joins TRBV5-1 to TRBJ2-1, with TRBD1 matching 8 bases. The CDR3 is made up of 16 amino acids. Losses at the gene ends were 0 bases for V and 2 bases for J; bases not matched to a gene: 4. Germline V CDR1 and CDR2: SGHRS, YFSETQ. The CDR3 spells CASSLEGTGTYNEQFF. The DNA of the CDR3 is TGCGCCAGCAGCTTGGAGGGGACAGGTACCTACAATGAGCAGTTCTTC. Combining the CDR3 with reference TRBV5-1 and TRBJ2-1 gives the whole variable domain KAGVTQTPRYLIKTRGQQVTLSCSPISGHRSVSWYQQTPGQGLQFLFEYFSETQRNKGNFPGRFSGRQFSNSRSEMNVSTLELGDSALYLCASSLEGTGTYNEQFFGPGTRLTVL.

This clone showed up just a few times. The chain combines TRBV3-1 (or the pseudogene TRBV3-2) with TRBJ1-2; 8 bases fit TRBD1. The CDR3 has 16 amino acids. V lost 2 bases and J lost 5; bases outside the gene matches: 10. Germline V gene sequence: CDR1 LGHDT, CDR2 YNNKEL (reference sequence). CDR3 in DNA: TGTGCCAGCAGCCAACGATCCGGACAGGGAGGGTATGGCTACACCTTC. Its translation: CASSQRSGQGGYGYTF.

This clone showed up many times. V is TRBV29-1 and J is TRBJ2-1, with 7 bases aligning to TRBD1. V shed 3 bases, J shed 0 bases, and the junction held 5 bases outside the gene matches. CDR1 is SQVTM, CDR2 ANQGSEA, per germline. The CDR3 has 15 amino acids. The CDR3 sequence is CSVEIWDSSYNEQFF. CDR3 nucleotides: TGCAGCGTTGAGATTTGGGACAGCTCCTACAATGAGCAGTTCTTC.